A selection of T cell receptor beta chains follows, all from one sample in a study of shared clonotypes between healthy human individuals. Profiled with immunoSEQ multiplex PCR; TCRdb holds only in-frame clones, not every one. Here the sample spans a few million clones, roughly 93% being singletons. Sequences were obtained from naive CD8+ T cells from PBMCs. The origin of the receptors is a man aged 18 to 35 in good health. Some clones in this sample may be carry-over from other donors' samples. Both conserved end residues are part of each CDR3. The D gene is left open where the match is weak. Some rows have no size entry. The others give once, few or many, or a class for an expanded clone.

clone size	V gene	J gene	D gene	CDR3 protein	CDR3 DNA
NA	TRBV19	TRBJ1-1	TRBD1	CASGDRGYTEAFF	TGTGCCAGCGGAGACAGGGGGTACACTGAAGCTTTCTTT
NA	TRBV6-5	TRBJ2-1	NA	CASSYGENPGNEQFF	TGTGCCAGCAGTTACGGGGAAAACCCAGGCAATGAGCAGTTCTTC
NA	TRBV7-9	TRBJ2-1	NA	CASSLTHEQFF	TGTGCCAGCAGCCTCACACATGAGCAGTTCTTC
once	TRBV19	TRBJ1-1	NA	CASSMDSMNSEAFF	TGTGCCAGTAGTATGGACAGTATGAACTCTGAAGCTTTCTTT
NA	TRBV11-2	TRBJ2-6	NA	CASSSWLASGANVLTF	TGTGCCAGCAGCTCTTGGTTAGCCTCTGGGGCCAACGTCCTGACTTTC
NA	TRBV9	TRBJ2-7	NA	CASSRSSYEQYF	TGTGCCAGCAGCCGAAGCTCCTACGAGCAGTACTTC
NA	TRBV27	TRBJ2-1	NA	CASSLPTGLPIAEQFF	TGTGCCAGCAGTTTGCCCACGGGACTCCCGATTGCTGAGCAGTTCTTC
once	TRBV27	TRBJ2-1	NA	CASSYAREDEQFF	TGTGCCAGCAGTTACGCCAGGGAGGATGAGCAGTTCTTC
NA	TRBV13	TRBJ2-7	TRBD1	CASSLGVAGGFYEQYF	TGTGCCAGCAGCTTAGGGGTGGCAGGGGGCTTTTACGAGCAGTACTTC
NA	TRBV7-9	TRBJ1-4	NA	CATLPPYSTNEKLFF	TGTGCCACCCTTCCCCCGTACTCAACTAATGAAAAACTGTTTTTT
NA	TRBV6-6	TRBJ2-1	NA	CASSFVDADDNEQFF	TGTGCCAGCAGTTTCGTGGATGCGGATGACAATGAGCAGTTCTTC
once	TRBV19	TRBJ2-7	TRBD2	CASRTSGTYEQYF	TGTGCCAGCAGGACTAGCGGAACCTACGAGCAGTACTTC
NA	TRBV5-4	TRBJ2-6	TRBD1	CASSGQGGSGANVLTF	TGTGCCAGCAGCGGACAGGGGGGCTCTGGGGCCAACGTCCTGACTTTC
NA	TRBV25-1	TRBJ2-7	NA	CASSDWGRRYEQYF	TGTGCCAGCAGTGACTGGGGCAGGCGGTACGAGCAGTACTTC
NA	TRBV5-1	TRBJ2-2	NA	CASSLVRGTGELFF	TGCGCCAGCAGCTTGGTCCGGGGCACCGGGGAGCTGTTTTTT
once	TRBV2	TRBJ2-7	TRBD2	CASRRDYTYEQYF	TGTGCCAGCAGGCGGGACTACACCTACGAGCAGTACTTC
once	TRBV29-1	TRBJ2-3	NA	CSVEDLGGGPPDTQYF	TGCAGCGTTGAAGATCTAGGGGGAGGGCCGCCAGATACGCAGTATTTT
NA	TRBV5-6	TRBJ2-7	TRBD1	CASSSTGGENEQYF	TGTGCCAGCAGCTCGACAGGGGGCGAGAACGAGCAGTACTTC
NA	TRBV29-1	TRBJ1-2	TRBD1	CSVVTGNYGYTF	TGCAGCGTCGTGACAGGGAACTATGGCTACACCTTC
NA	TRBV11-2	TRBJ1-2	NA	CASSPVDSGGYTF	TGTGCCAGCAGCCCGGTCGACTCGGGGGGCTACACCTTC
NA	TRBV19	TRBJ1-1	TRBD1	CASRGLMNTEAFF	TGTGCCTCCAGGGGGTTGATGAACACTGAAGCTTTCTTT
NA	TRBV30	TRBJ2-7	TRBD2	CAWSTTSSEQYF	TGTGCCTGGAGTACGACTAGCTCCGAGCAGTACTTC
NA	TRBV4-3	TRBJ1-1	NA	CASSQAPSSEGEAFF	TGCGCCAGCAGCCAAGCTCCCTCATCCGAGGGCGAAGCTTTCTTT
NA	TRBV27	TRBJ2-7	NA	CASSLTGISYEQYF	TGTGCCAGCAGTCTGACAGGTATATCCTACGAGCAGTACTTC
NA	TRBV27	TRBJ2-7	NA	CASRTVSHEQYF	TGTGCCAGCAGGACGGTCTCCCACGAGCAGTACTTC
NA	TRBV6-5	TRBJ2-5	NA	CASSRQAGETQYF	TGTGCCAGCAGTCGACAGGCGGGAGAGACCCAGTACTTC
NA	TRBV5-6	TRBJ1-1	TRBD1	CASSFGTAEAFF	TGTGCCAGCAGCTTCGGGACAGCTGAAGCTTTCTTT
NA	TRBV9	TRBJ1-4	NA	CASSVGSAGKLFF	TGTGCCAGCAGCGTCGGGAGTGCCGGGAAACTGTTTTTT
NA	TRBV9	TRBJ1-5	NA	CASSPGQGKGQPQHF	TGTGCCAGCAGCCCCGGGCAGGGGAAAGGTCAGCCCCAGCATTTT
NA	TRBV9	TRBJ1-4	TRBD1	CASTLKGTANEKLFF	TGTGCCAGCACCCTAAAAGGGACAGCTAATGAAAAACTGTTTTTT
NA	TRBV28	TRBJ1-2	NA	CASSLWGAEFSNYGYTF	TGTGCCAGCAGTTTATGGGGGGCTGAATTTTCTAACTATGGCTACACCTTC
NA	TRBV6-5	TRBJ2-7	TRBD1	CASSYGTGGYSYEQYF	TGTGCCAGCAGTTACGGGACAGGGGGTTACTCCTACGAGCAGTACTTC
NA	TRBV7-7	TRBJ1-5	NA	CASSLTSGASQPQHF	TGTGCCAGCAGCTTAACTTCGGGGGCAAGTCAGCCCCAGCATTTT
NA	TRBV29-1	TRBJ2-3	NA	CSVAGYTSTDTQYF	TGCAGCGTTGCGGGGTACACTAGCACAGATACGCAGTATTTT
NA	TRBV7-2	TRBJ2-5	NA	CASSLGPPGHLYQETQYF	TGTGCCAGCAGCTTGGGGCCACCGGGACACTTGTACCAAGAGACCCAGTACTTC
NA	TRBV7-9	TRBJ1-5	TRBD1	CASSPILTGANQPQHF	TGTGCCAGCAGCCCGATCCTGACAGGGGCGAATCAGCCCCAGCATTTT
NA	TRBV4-1	TRBJ2-7	NA	CASSFDGGTSSYEQYF	TGCGCCAGCAGCTTCGACGGAGGGACGAGCTCCTACGAGCAGTACTTC
NA	TRBV28	TRBJ2-5	NA	CASRPPGRRYQETQYF	TGTGCCAGCAGACCTCCAGGTCGGCGGTACCAAGAGACCCAGTACTTC
NA	TRBV11-2	TRBJ1-3	TRBD1	CASSSTHDRVRNTIYF	TGTGCCAGCAGCTCCACACACGACAGGGTACGGAACACCATATATTTT
NA	TRBV10-3	TRBJ2-1	NA	CAISAGSYNEQFF	TGTGCCATCAGTGCGGGCTCCTACAATGAGCAGTTCTTC
NA	TRBV11-3	TRBJ2-1	TRBD1	CASSARQGMVNEQFF	TGTGCCAGCAGCGCACGACAGGGGATGGTGAATGAGCAGTTCTTC
NA	TRBV7-8	TRBJ2-7	NA	CASRGGKVPYEQYF	TGTGCCAGCAGGGGGGGCAAGGTCCCCTACGAGCAGTACTTC
NA	TRBV11-1	TRBJ2-7	TRBD1	CASSPTGGAVEQYF	TGTGCCAGCAGCCCGACAGGGGGGGCAGTCGAGCAGTACTTC
few	TRBV2	TRBJ2-7	TRBD2	CASTPGISGEQYF	TGTGCCAGCACCCCAGGCATTAGCGGGGAGCAGTACTTC
NA	TRBV7-8	TRBJ2-7	NA	CASSHRDSTGYEQYF	TGTGCCAGCAGCCACCGGGACTCGACGGGCTACGAGCAGTACTTC
NA	TRBV19	TRBJ2-7	TRBD2	CASSYTRSGGGYEQYF	TGTGCCAGTAGTTACACAAGGTCGGGAGGAGGCTACGAGCAGTACTTC
NA	TRBV4-1	TRBJ2-7	TRBD2	CASSQGGGRYEQYF	TGCGCCAGCAGCCAAGGCGGGGGGCGCTACGAGCAGTACTTC
NA	TRBV5-6	TRBJ1-6	TRBD1	CASSSGTGFSSPLHF	TGTGCCAGCAGCTCCGGGACAGGCTTCAGTTCACCCCTCCACTTT